The present T cell receptor (beta chain) was sequenced within a study of T cell repertoires in cytomegalovirus infection. Background on the study: Well-studied HLA-B-restricted epitopes and recently identified HLA-C-restricted epitopes of CMV were both used in the study. CMV infection together with matching HLA type was indicated by public TCR beta signatures. Findings and caveats of the study: Cumulated frequencies of public TCR beta families served to identify carriers of CMV plus the relevant HLA. Dominating the ex vivo response were HLA-C-restricted CMV-specific TCR beta clonotypes.

TCRdb independently ran MiXCR on the reads; one entry per CDR3 protein. The repertoire holds about 770,000 distinct CDR3 sequences, just under 30% seen once, with 13% in the top ten. This clonotype has more than one count but fewer than ten. Its antigen is unidentified. Germline V CDR1 and CDR2: SGDLS, YYNGEE. Trimming removed 0 bases from V and 0 bases from J, with 9 bases in between. This CDR3 spans 15 amino acids. The chain links TRBV9 to TRBJ1-2; no reliable D call. The sequence was obtained from a human donor in good health (CMV status not recorded). Some clones in this sample may be carry-over from other donors' samples. The sample in question was cultured CD8+ T cells from PBMCs, obtained from culture after CMV antigen stimulation. CDR3 loop: CASSVARGTNYGYTF. CDR3 nucleotides: TGTGCCAGCAGCGTAGCCCGGGGAACTAACTATGGCTACACCTTC. The complete variable domain, with remaining parts taken from reference TRBV9 and TRBJ1-2, reads DSGVTQTPKHLITATGQRVTLRCSPRSGDLSVYWYQQSLDQGLQFLIQYYNGEERAKGNILERFSAQQFPDLHSELNLSSLELGDSALYFCASSVARGTNYGYTFGSGTRLTVV.